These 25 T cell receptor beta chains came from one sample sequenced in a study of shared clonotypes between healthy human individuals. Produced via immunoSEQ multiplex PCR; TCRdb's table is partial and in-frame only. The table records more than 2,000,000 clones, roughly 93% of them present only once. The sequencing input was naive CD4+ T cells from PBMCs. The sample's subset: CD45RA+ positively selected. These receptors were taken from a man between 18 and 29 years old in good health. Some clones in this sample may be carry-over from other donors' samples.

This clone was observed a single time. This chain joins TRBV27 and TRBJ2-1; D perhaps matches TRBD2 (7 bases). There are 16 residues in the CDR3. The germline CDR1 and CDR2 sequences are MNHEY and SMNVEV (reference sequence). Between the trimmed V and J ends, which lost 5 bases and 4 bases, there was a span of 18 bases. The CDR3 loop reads CASSGRGRGGYNEQFF. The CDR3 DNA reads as TGTGCCAGCAGTGGGCGAGGGAGGGGGGGGTACAATGAGCAGTTCTTC.

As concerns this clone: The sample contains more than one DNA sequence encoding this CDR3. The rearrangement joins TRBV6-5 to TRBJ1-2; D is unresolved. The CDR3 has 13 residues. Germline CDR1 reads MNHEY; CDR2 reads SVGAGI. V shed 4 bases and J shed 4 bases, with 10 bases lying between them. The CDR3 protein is CASSSGPLYGYTF. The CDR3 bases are TGTGCCAGCAGTTCTGGACCGCTCTATGGCTACACCTTC.

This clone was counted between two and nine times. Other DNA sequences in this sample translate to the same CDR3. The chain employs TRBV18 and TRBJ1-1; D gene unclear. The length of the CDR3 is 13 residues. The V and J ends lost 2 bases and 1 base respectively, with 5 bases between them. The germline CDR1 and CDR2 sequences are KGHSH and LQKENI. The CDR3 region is CASSPSSNTEAFF. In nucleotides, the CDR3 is TGTGCCAGCTCACCATCATCGAACACTGAAGCTTTCTTT.

The CDR3 region is CASSLAAGQSTDTQYF. CDR3 DNA sequence: TGCGCCAGCAGCTTGGCCGCGGGACAAAGCACAGATACGCAGTATTTT. The chain combines TRBV5-1 with TRBJ2-3; perhaps D is TRBD1 or TRBD2 (6 bases each). CDR1 and CDR2 (germline): SGHRS, YFSETQ. Trimming shortened V by 0 bases and J by 0 bases, and 11 bases separated the two germline ends. The CDR3 extends over 16 amino acids.

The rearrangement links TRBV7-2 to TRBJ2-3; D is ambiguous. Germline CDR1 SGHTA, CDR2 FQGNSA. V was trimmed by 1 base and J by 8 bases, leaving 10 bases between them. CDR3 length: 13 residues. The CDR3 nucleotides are TGTGCCAGCAGCTTAGTCTCGGATATTACGCAGTATTTT. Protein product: CASSLVSDITQYF.

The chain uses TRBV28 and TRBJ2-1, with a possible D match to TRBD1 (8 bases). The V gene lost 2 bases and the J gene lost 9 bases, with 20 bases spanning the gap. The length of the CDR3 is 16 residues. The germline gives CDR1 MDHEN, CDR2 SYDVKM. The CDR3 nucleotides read TGTGCCAGCAGTTTAAGGAGCGGGACAGGTATGGGTGAGCAGTTCTTC. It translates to CASSLRSGTGMGEQFF.

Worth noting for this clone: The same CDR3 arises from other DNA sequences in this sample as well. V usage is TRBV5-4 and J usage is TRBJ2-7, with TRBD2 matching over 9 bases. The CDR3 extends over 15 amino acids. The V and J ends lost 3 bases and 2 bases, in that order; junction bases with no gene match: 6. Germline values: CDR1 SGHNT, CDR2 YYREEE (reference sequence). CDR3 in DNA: TGTGCCAGCAGCTCAAAGACTAGCGGCCCCTACGAGCAGTACTTC. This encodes CASSSKTSGPYEQYF.

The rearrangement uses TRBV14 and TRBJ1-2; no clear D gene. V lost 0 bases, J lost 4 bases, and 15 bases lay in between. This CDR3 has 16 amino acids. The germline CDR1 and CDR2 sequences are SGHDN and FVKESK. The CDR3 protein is CASSQDLQPLSYGYTF. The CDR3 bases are TGTGCCAGCAGCCAAGATCTACAGCCCCTGTCCTATGGCTACACCTTC.

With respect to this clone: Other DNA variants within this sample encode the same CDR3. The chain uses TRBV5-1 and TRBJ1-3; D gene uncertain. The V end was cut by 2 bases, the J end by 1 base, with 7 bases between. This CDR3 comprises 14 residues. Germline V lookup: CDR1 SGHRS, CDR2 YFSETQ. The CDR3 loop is CASSLAGSGNTIYF. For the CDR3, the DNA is TGCGCCAGCAGCTTAGCGGGATCTGGAAACACCATATATTTT.

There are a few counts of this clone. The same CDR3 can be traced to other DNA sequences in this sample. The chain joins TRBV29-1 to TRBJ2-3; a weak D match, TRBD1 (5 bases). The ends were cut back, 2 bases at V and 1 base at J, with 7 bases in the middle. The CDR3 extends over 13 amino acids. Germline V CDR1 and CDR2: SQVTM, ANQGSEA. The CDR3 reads CSVEQGGTDTQYF. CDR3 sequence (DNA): TGCAGCGTTGAACAGGGTGGCACAGATACGCAGTATTTT.

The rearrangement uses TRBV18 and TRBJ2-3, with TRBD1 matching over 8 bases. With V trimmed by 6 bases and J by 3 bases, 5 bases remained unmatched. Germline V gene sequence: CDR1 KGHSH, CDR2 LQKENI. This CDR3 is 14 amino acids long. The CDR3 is CASSSGDRTDTQYF. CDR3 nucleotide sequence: TGTGCCAGCTCGTCAGGGGACAGGACAGATACGCAGTATTTT.

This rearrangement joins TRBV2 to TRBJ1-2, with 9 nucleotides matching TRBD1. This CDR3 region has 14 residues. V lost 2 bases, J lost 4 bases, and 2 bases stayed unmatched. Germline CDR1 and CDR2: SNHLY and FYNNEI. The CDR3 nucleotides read TGTGCCAGCAGTGAAACAGGGGGCGCCTATGGCTACACCTTC. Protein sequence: CASSETGGAYGYTF.

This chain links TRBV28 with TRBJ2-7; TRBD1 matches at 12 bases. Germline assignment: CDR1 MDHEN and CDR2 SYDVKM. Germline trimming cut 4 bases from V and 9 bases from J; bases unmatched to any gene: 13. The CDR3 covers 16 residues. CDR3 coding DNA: TGTGCCAGCAGTTCCCAGGGTTTGGGACAGGGGGCCTCGCAGTACTTC. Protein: CASSSQGLGQGASQYF.

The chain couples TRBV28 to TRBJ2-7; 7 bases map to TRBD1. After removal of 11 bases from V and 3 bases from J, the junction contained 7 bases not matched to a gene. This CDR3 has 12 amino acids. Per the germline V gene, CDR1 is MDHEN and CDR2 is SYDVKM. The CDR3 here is CAGSRGNYEQYF. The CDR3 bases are TGTGCCGGGTCCAGGGGGAACTACGAGCAGTACTTC.

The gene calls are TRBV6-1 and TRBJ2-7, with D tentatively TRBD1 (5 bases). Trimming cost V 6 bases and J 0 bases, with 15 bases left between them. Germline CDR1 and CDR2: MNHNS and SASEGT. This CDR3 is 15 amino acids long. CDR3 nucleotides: TGTGCCAGCAGCCCCGGCCCAGGGTACTCCTACGAGCAGTACTTC. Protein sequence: CASSPGPGYSYEQYF.

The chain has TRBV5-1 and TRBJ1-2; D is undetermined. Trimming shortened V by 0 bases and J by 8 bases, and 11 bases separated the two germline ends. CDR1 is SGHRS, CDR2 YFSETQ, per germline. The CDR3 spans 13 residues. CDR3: CASSLEGRGGYTF. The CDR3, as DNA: TGCGCCAGCAGCTTGGAAGGTCGAGGGGGCTACACCTTC.

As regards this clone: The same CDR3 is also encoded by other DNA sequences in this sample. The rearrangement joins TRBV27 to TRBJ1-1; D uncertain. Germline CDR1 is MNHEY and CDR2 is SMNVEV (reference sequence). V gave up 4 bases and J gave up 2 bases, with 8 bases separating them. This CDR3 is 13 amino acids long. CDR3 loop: CASSSTANTEAFF. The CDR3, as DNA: TGTGCCAGCAGTTCTACAGCAAACACTGAAGCTTTCTTT.

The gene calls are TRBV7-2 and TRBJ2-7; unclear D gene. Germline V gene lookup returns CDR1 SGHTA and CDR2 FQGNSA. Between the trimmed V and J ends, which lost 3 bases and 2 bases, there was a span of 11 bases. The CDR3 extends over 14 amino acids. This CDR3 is CASSFRPRAYEQYF. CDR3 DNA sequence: TGTGCCAGCAGCTTTAGGCCCCGGGCCTACGAGCAGTACTTC.

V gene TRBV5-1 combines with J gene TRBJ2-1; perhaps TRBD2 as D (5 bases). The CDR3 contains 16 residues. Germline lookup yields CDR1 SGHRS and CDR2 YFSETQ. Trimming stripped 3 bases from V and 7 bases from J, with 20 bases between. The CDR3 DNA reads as TGCGCCAGCAGCTCACAAACCGGGGTTACTGTGAATGAGCAGTTCTTC. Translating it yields CASSSQTGVTVNEQFF.

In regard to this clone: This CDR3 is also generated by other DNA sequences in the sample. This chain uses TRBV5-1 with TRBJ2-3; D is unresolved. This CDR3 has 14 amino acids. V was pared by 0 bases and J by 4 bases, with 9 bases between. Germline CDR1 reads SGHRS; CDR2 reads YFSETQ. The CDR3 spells CASSLGGLPDTQYF. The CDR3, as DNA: TGCGCCAGCAGCTTGGGTGGTTTGCCAGATACGCAGTATTTT.

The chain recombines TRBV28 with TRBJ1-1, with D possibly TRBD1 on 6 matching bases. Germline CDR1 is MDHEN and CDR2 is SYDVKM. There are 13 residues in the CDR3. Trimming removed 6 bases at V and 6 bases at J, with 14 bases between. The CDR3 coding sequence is TGTGCCAGCAGAGGGGGACGGTGGGCTGAAGCTTTCTTT. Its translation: CASRGGRWAEAFF.

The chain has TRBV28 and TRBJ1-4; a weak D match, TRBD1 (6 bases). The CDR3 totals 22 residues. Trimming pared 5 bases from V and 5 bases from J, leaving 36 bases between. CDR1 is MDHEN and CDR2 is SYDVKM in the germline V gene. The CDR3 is CASSPIFGGARFKIIENEKLFF. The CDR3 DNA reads TGTGCCAGCAGTCCTATATTTGGGGGCGCGCGGTTTAAGATCATTGAAAATGAAAAACTGTTTTTT.

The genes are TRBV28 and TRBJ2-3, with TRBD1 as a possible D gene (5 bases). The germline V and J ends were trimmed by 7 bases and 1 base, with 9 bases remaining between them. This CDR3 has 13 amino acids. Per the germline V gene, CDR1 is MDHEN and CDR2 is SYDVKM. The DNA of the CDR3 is TGTGCCAGCACCGAACAGGGCACAGATACGCAGTATTTT. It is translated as CASTEQGTDTQYF.

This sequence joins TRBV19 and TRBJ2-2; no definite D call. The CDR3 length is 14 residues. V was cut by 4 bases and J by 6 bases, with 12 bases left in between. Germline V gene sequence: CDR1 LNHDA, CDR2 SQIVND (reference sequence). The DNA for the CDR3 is TGTGCCAGTAGTAAAGTGGGTAGATCCGGGGAGCTGTTTTTT. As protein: CASSKVGRSGELFF.

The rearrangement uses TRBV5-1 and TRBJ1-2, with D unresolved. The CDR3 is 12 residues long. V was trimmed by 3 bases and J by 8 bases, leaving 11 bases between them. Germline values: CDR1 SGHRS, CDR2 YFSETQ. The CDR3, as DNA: TGCGCCAGCAGCTCCGATTTCGGGGGCTACACCTTC. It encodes CASSSDFGGYTF.